This TCR beta chain stems from a study of T-cell reconstitution after alpha-beta-depleted transplantation in children. Preparing the TCRbeta library involved the use of unique molecular identifiers. TCRdb redid the calling of the PCR reads with MiXCR, one entry per CDR3 protein. The sample consists of roughly 400,000 distinct CDR3 sequences, roughly 43% of them appearing once. A remark on this clonotype: Its matching antigen is unknown.

Findings and limits, study-wide: After one year, T-cell counts and TCRbeta diversity mostly came from new T cells. Several patients had high TCRbeta diversity at day 60; it came from surviving recipient T cells and thymic progenitors.

The V and J ends lost 1 base and 5 bases respectively, with 13 bases between them. CDR1 SGHVS and CDR2 FQNEAQ come from the germline V gene. This CDR3 contains 15 residues. Sequencing used PBMCs, obtained before TCRalphabeta/CD19-depleted stem cell transplant. The clonotype was recovered from a girl aged 2-10 years with aplastic anemia, due to receive a stem cell transplant. The chain joins TRBV7-8 to TRBJ2-3; D not resolved. CDR3 DNA: TGTGCCAGCAGCTTAGTCGGCTCCGAGAGAGATACGCAGTATTTT. Translating it yields CASSLVGSERDTQYF.